This section outlines one T cell receptor (beta chain) sequence together with its context. Its specificity is unknown. The record originates from a study of CD4 T cells in relation to SARS-CoV-2 and coronaviruses. Assay used: immunoSEQ multiplex PCR; TCRdb lists only in-frame clones, some missing. The table shows almost 20,000 clones, with around 80% occurring only once. The CDR3 consists of 15 residues. The V end was cut by 8 bases, the J end by 0 bases, with 11 bases between. Germline CDR1 reads MNHEY; CDR2 reads SVGAGI. The unexposed donors gave CD4+ T cells in about 2011-2019, prior to COVID-19. The cells were cultured for about 10 days before CD4+ T cells were isolated.

This clonotype originated in a human donor in good health. Source material: CD4+ T cells from PBMCs, cultured in vitro. J is TRBJ2-6 and V is TRBV6-5; D not certain. As DNA, the CDR3 is TGTGCCAGCTTCCCCCACATCTCTGGGGCCAACGTCCTGACTTTC. Translation gives CASFPHISGANVLTF.